This TCR beta chain was sequenced for a study of cytomegalovirus exposure and HLA in healthy donors. 60 Vbeta and 13 Jbeta primers were used in PCR. The data were produced by immunoSEQ multiplex PCR, yet TCRdb's version contains in-frame clones alone and is incomplete. The sample lists about 180,000 clones, approximately 80% seen once, with approximately 2.5% in the top ten. The CDR3 is made up of 16 amino acids. Germline V CDR1 and CDR2: MDHEN, SYDVKM. Trimming shortened V by 5 bases and J by 0 bases, and 13 bases separated the two germline ends. This clonotype was sampled from a man aged 60 to 69 in good health and CMV-seronegative. The sample consisted of PBMCs. The chain carries TRBV28 and TRBJ1-4; D gene uncertain. CDR3 protein: CASSPPSVATNEKLFF. CDR3 sequence (DNA): TGTGCCAGCAGTCCCCCCTCAGTTGCAACTAATGAAAAACTGTTTTTT.